This note documents a single T cell receptor (beta chain) sequence. The antigen is not known. Measured with immunoSEQ multiplex PCR; TCRdb has only the in-frame clones, and not every one. The sample has 300,000 to 350,000 clones, around 90% seen once. The sample comes from a study of cytomegalovirus exposure and HLA in healthy donors. Study-level findings and limits: Diagnosis of cytomegalovirus status made by the classifier reportedly showed high specificity and sensitivity.

The CDR3 covers 16 residues. Germline CDR1 reads SGHRS; CDR2 reads YFSETQ. With 0 bases clipped from V and 2 bases from J, the junction kept 2 bases outside the gene matches. The sample was PBMCs. The chain carries TRBV5-1 and TRBJ2-1; 10 bases are a match to TRBD1. This receptor was taken from a man aged 25-40 years in good health and CMV-seronegative. The CDR3 DNA sequence: TGCGCCAGCAGCTTGGCTGGGACAGGGGCCTACAATGAGCAGTTCTTC. Encoded protein: CASSLAGTGAYNEQFF.